A selection of T cell receptor beta chains follows, all from one sample in a study of T cell repertoires in cytomegalovirus infection. These receptors lack a known antigen. TCRdb recomputed calls from the reads with MiXCR, one row per CDR3 protein. The repertoire consists of 700,000 to 900,000 distinct CDR3 sequences, with under 35% occurring once and the leading ten covering over 10%. The material was cultured CD8+ T cells from PBMCs, obtained from culture after CMV antigen stimulation. Every receptor here comes from a human donor in good health (CMV status not recorded). Some clones in this sample may be carry-over from other donors' samples. The CDR3 runs from the conserved cysteine through the conserved F or W. The D gene is left open where the match is weak. Some rows have no size entry. The others give once, few or many, or a class for an expanded clone.

d_call: TRBD1; cdr3_length: 15; clone_size: .; j_call: TRBJ2-5; v_call: TRBV20-1; cdr3_nt: TGCAGTGCTAGAGGGTCCCGGGACAGCCGAGAGACCCAGTACTTC; cdr3_aa: CSARGSRDSRETQYF
d_call: .; cdr3_length: 12; clone_size: .; j_call: TRBJ1-2; v_call: TRBV29-1; cdr3_nt: TGCAGCGTTGAGACCAGGAACTATGGCTACACCTTC; cdr3_aa: CSVETRNYGYTF
d_call: .; cdr3_length: 16; clone_size: few; j_call: TRBJ2-3; v_call: TRBV6-4; cdr3_nt: TGTGCCAGCAGTGACTCTAAGGGGAGTGGCACAGATACGCAGTATTTT; cdr3_aa: CASSDSKGSGTDTQYF
d_call: .; cdr3_length: 13; clone_size: .; j_call: TRBJ1-2; v_call: TRBV7-9; cdr3_nt: TGTGCCAGCAGCTTACCGACGGATTATGGCTACACCTTC; cdr3_aa: CASSLPTDYGYTF
d_call: TRBD1; cdr3_length: 19; clone_size: .; j_call: TRBJ1-5; v_call: TRBV19; cdr3_nt: TGTGCCAGTAGTATAGGGTATGGCGGCAGGGGGCCTAGCAATCAGCCCCAGCATTTT; cdr3_aa: CASSIGYGGRGPSNQPQHF
d_call: TRBD2; cdr3_length: 13; clone_size: .; j_call: TRBJ2-5; v_call: TRBV19; cdr3_nt: TGTGCCAGTAGTAGGACTAGTACGGAGACCCAGTACTTC; cdr3_aa: CASSRTSTETQYF
d_call: TRBD1; cdr3_length: 16; clone_size: .; j_call: TRBJ1-5; v_call: TRBV28; cdr3_nt: TGTGCCAGCTCAACAAGGGACAGCTTTTTCAATCAGCCCCAGCATTTT; cdr3_aa: CASSTRDSFFNQPQHF
d_call: .; cdr3_length: 15; clone_size: many; j_call: TRBJ2-3; v_call: TRBV7-8; cdr3_nt: TGTGCCAGCAGCTTACTGGCGGATTATACAGATACGCAGTATTTT; cdr3_aa: CASSLLADYTDTQYF
d_call: TRBD1; cdr3_length: 12; clone_size: few; j_call: TRBJ2-7; v_call: TRBV7-9; cdr3_nt: TGTGCCAGCAGTCTCCCGGGACAGCCTTTTTACTTC; cdr3_aa: CASSLPGQPFYF
d_call: TRBD1; cdr3_length: 13; clone_size: many; j_call: TRBJ1-2; v_call: TRBV7-9; cdr3_nt: TGTGCCAGCAGCCCCAGACAGGGGGATGGCTACACCTTC; cdr3_aa: CASSPRQGDGYTF
d_call: .; cdr3_length: 14; clone_size: .; j_call: TRBJ2-3; v_call: TRBV7-6; cdr3_nt: TGTGCCAGCAGCTTAAGCAGGGGAAGGGATACGCAGTATTTT; cdr3_aa: CASSLSRGRDTQYF
d_call: TRBD2; cdr3_length: 17; clone_size: .; j_call: TRBJ2-3; v_call: TRBV6-6; cdr3_nt: TGTGCCAGCAGTGGGCTAGCGGGGGGAAGTAGCACAGATACGCAGTATTTT; cdr3_aa: CASSGLAGGSSTDTQYF
d_call: .; cdr3_length: 12; clone_size: .; j_call: TRBJ2-2; v_call: TRBV6-5; cdr3_nt: TGTGCCAGCAAGAGTCCCCCCGGGGAGCTGTTTTTT; cdr3_aa: CASKSPPGELFF
d_call: .; cdr3_length: 16; clone_size: .; j_call: TRBJ1-1; v_call: TRBV4-3; cdr3_nt: TGCGCCAGCAGCCAAGATATGTACAGAAAGGACACTGAAGCTTTCTTT; cdr3_aa: CASSQDMYRKDTEAFF
d_call: .; cdr3_length: 13; clone_size: .; j_call: TRBJ1-1; v_call: TRBV7-2; cdr3_nt: TGTGCCAGCAGCTTAACCCTTGGCACTGAAGCTTTCTTT; cdr3_aa: CASSLTLGTEAFF
d_call: .; cdr3_length: 15; clone_size: many; j_call: TRBJ2-3; v_call: TRBV7-2; cdr3_nt: TGTGCCAGCAGCTTAGGACAGTTCAACACAGATACGCAGTATTTT; cdr3_aa: CASSLGQFNTDTQYF
d_call: .; cdr3_length: 13; clone_size: .; j_call: TRBJ2-5; v_call: TRBV6-1; cdr3_nt: TGTGCCAGCAGTGAATGGGAAAGAGAGACCCAGTACTTC; cdr3_aa: CASSEWERETQYF
d_call: TRBD1; cdr3_length: 15; clone_size: few; j_call: TRBJ1-5; v_call: TRBV28; cdr3_nt: TGTGCCAGCAGTTCCAGGGGGCTGAGCAATCAGCCCCAGCATTTT; cdr3_aa: CASSSRGLSNQPQHF
d_call: .; cdr3_length: 16; clone_size: .; j_call: TRBJ2-3; v_call: TRBV4-1; cdr3_nt: TGTGCCAGCAGCCAATACGACAGAGCCTACACAGATACGCAGTATTTT; cdr3_aa: CASSQYDRAYTDTQYF
d_call: .; cdr3_length: 13; clone_size: .; j_call: TRBJ1-2; v_call: TRBV6-2/TRBV6-3; cdr3_nt: TGTGCCAGCAGTTTGTCGGGGGTCGCTGGCTACACCTTC; cdr3_aa: CASSLSGVAGYTF
d_call: .; cdr3_length: 18; clone_size: .; j_call: TRBJ2-2; v_call: TRBV7-6; cdr3_nt: TGTGCCAGCAGCCCTACGGGTTCGGAAGGAGGTTACACCGGGGAGCTGTTTTTT; cdr3_aa: CASSPTGSEGGYTGELFF
d_call: .; cdr3_length: 18; clone_size: .; j_call: TRBJ2-2; v_call: TRBV29-1; cdr3_nt: TGCAGCGTTGAAGGGCTGTGGGGGACGGACGCGAACACCGGGGAGCTGTTTTTT; cdr3_aa: CSVEGLWGTDANTGELFF
d_call: .; cdr3_length: 14; clone_size: .; j_call: TRBJ2-3; v_call: TRBV7-9; cdr3_nt: TGTGCCAGCAGCTTTACCGGAGGCAATCAGCCCCAGTATTTT; cdr3_aa: CASSFTGGNQPQYF
d_call: .; cdr3_length: 11; clone_size: few; j_call: TRBJ1-1; v_call: TRBV29-1; cdr3_nt: TGCAGCGTTGATCGAGGGACTGAAGCTTTCTTT; cdr3_aa: CSVDRGTEAFF
d_call: .; cdr3_length: 15; clone_size: .; j_call: TRBJ1-2; v_call: TRBV27; cdr3_nt: TGTGCCAGCAGAGCGGGGCCCTTAGCTAACTATGGCTACACCTTC; cdr3_aa: CASRAGPLANYGYTF
d_call: .; cdr3_length: 13; clone_size: .; j_call: TRBJ2-1; v_call: TRBV7-2; cdr3_nt: TGTGGCAGCTCCAGGACACCATACAATGAGCAGTTCTTC; cdr3_aa: CGSSRTPYNEQFF
d_call: .; cdr3_length: 16; clone_size: .; j_call: TRBJ1-2; v_call: TRBV12-3/TRBV12-4; cdr3_nt: TGTGCCAGCAGTTCCCCCGGGACTAGATCTCACTATGGCTACACCTTC; cdr3_aa: CASSSPGTRSHYGYTF
d_call: .; cdr3_length: 16; clone_size: many; j_call: TRBJ1-5; v_call: TRBV7-8; cdr3_nt: TGTGCCAGCAGCCCCCCTTGGGTAGGGTACAATCAGCCCCAGCATTTT; cdr3_aa: CASSPPWVGYNQPQHF
d_call: .; cdr3_length: 14; clone_size: .; j_call: TRBJ1-6; v_call: TRBV27; cdr3_nt: TGTGCCAGCACCTACGGCAGGGAGTATTCACCCCTCCACTTT; cdr3_aa: CASTYGREYSPLHF
d_call: .; cdr3_length: 17; clone_size: .; j_call: TRBJ2-3; v_call: TRBV3-1; cdr3_nt: TGTGCCAGCAGCCATTCCGCCTGGGGGGATGTTTCAGATACGCAGTATTTT; cdr3_aa: CASSHSAWGDVSDTQYF
d_call: .; cdr3_length: 14; clone_size: many; j_call: TRBJ2-5; v_call: TRBV7-9; cdr3_nt: TGTGCCAGCAGCCCCTCGGAGACCCCGGGGGCCCAGTACTTC; cdr3_aa: CASSPSETPGAQYF
d_call: .; cdr3_length: 16; clone_size: once; j_call: TRBJ2-2; v_call: TRBV12-3/TRBV12-4; cdr3_nt: TGTGCCAGCAGCCCACCTAGGGTCCGGAACACCGGGGGCATGTTTTTT; cdr3_aa: CASSPPRVRNTGGMFF
d_call: TRBD2; cdr3_length: 15; clone_size: .; j_call: TRBJ2-1; v_call: TRBV28; cdr3_nt: TGTGCCAGCAGTTTCCTAGCGGCAGTGTACAATGAGCAGTTCTTC; cdr3_aa: CASSFLAAVYNEQFF
d_call: TRBD1; cdr3_length: 15; clone_size: few; j_call: TRBJ2-3; v_call: TRBV7-8; cdr3_nt: TGTGCCAGCAGCCTACAGGGGTACGGCACAGATACGCAGTATTTT; cdr3_aa: CASSLQGYGTDTQYF
d_call: .; cdr3_length: 15; clone_size: many; j_call: TRBJ1-1; v_call: TRBV11-2; cdr3_nt: TGTGCCAGCAGCTTAGGTTTCGGAATGAACACTGAAGCTTTCTTT; cdr3_aa: CASSLGFGMNTEAFF
d_call: .; cdr3_length: 16; clone_size: .; j_call: TRBJ2-7; v_call: TRBV7-9; cdr3_nt: TGTGCCAGCAGCTTAGATGCAGGGGCCGACTCCTACGAGCAGTACTTC; cdr3_aa: CASSLDAGADSYEQYF
d_call: .; cdr3_length: 14; clone_size: many; j_call: TRBJ1-1; v_call: TRBV7-8; cdr3_nt: TGTGCCAGCAGCTTAGCCCGGCGGGGGACTGAAGCTTTCTTT; cdr3_aa: CASSLARRGTEAFF
d_call: TRBD1; cdr3_length: 13; clone_size: .; j_call: TRBJ1-1; v_call: TRBV7-6; cdr3_nt: TGTGCCAGCAGCTCAGGGACAGGGGGTGAAGCTTTCTTT; cdr3_aa: CASSSGTGGEAFF
d_call: TRBD2; cdr3_length: 15; clone_size: many; j_call: TRBJ2-3; v_call: TRBV7-9; cdr3_nt: TGTGCCAGCAGCCGTAGCGGGGGACTACCAGATACGCAGTATTTT; cdr3_aa: CASSRSGGLPDTQYF
d_call: .; cdr3_length: 16; clone_size: .; j_call: TRBJ2-1; v_call: TRBV6-2/TRBV6-3; cdr3_nt: TGTGCCAGCAGTTACAGTAGTAGCCCCTCCTACAATGAGCAGTTCTTC; cdr3_aa: CASSYSSSPSYNEQFF
d_call: .; cdr3_length: 15; clone_size: few; j_call: TRBJ2-3; v_call: TRBV27; cdr3_nt: TGTGCCAGCAGTTTCGTGGGGGGGGCCACAGATACGCAGTATTTT; cdr3_aa: CASSFVGGATDTQYF
d_call: .; cdr3_length: 12; clone_size: .; j_call: TRBJ1-2; v_call: TRBV24-1; cdr3_nt: TGTGCCACCAGTGAAGTAGGGAACGGCTACACCTTC; cdr3_aa: CATSEVGNGYTF
d_call: .; cdr3_length: 14; clone_size: few; j_call: TRBJ2-3; v_call: TRBV6-6; cdr3_nt: TGTGCCACCCGGGATGCCCAGGTCCCAGATACGCAGTATTTT; cdr3_aa: CATRDAQVPDTQYF
d_call: .; cdr3_length: 15; clone_size: .; j_call: TRBJ2-2; v_call: TRBV7-6; cdr3_nt: TGTGCCAGCAGCTTAAGGCAGGGAAGCACCGGGGAGCTGTTTTTT; cdr3_aa: CASSLRQGSTGELFF
d_call: .; cdr3_length: 14; clone_size: .; j_call: TRBJ1-2; v_call: TRBV20-1; cdr3_nt: TGCAGTGCTATGTCCGGGACGGAAAGATATGGCTACACCTTC; cdr3_aa: CSAMSGTERYGYTF
d_call: TRBD2; cdr3_length: 15; clone_size: few; j_call: TRBJ2-7; v_call: TRBV12-3/TRBV12-4; cdr3_nt: TGTGCCAGCAGTTTAAGTAGCGGGTATCGCTACGAGCAGTACTTC; cdr3_aa: CASSLSSGYRYEQYF
d_call: TRBD1; cdr3_length: 15; clone_size: few; j_call: TRBJ1-1; v_call: TRBV19; cdr3_nt: TGTGCCAGTAGTCCCCGGACAGGCCGGAACACTGAAGCTTTCTTT; cdr3_aa: CASSPRTGRNTEAFF
d_call: TRBD1; cdr3_length: 13; clone_size: .; j_call: TRBJ1-2; v_call: TRBV6-8; cdr3_nt: TGTGCCAGCAGTTACGGGACAGGGTTCGACTACACCTTC; cdr3_aa: CASSYGTGFDYTF
d_call: TRBD2; cdr3_length: 13; clone_size: .; j_call: TRBJ2-7; v_call: TRBV7-6; cdr3_nt: TGTGCCAGCGCTTGGGGGGGTTCCTACGAGCAGTACTTC; cdr3_aa: CASAWGGSYEQYF
d_call: .; cdr3_length: 18; clone_size: .; j_call: TRBJ1-3; v_call: TRBV7-3; cdr3_nt: TGTGCCAGCAGCTCCGACAGGTTCCGATTTCTTTCTGGAAACACCATATATTTT; cdr3_aa: CASSSDRFRFLSGNTIYF
d_call: TRBD2; cdr3_length: 15; clone_size: .; j_call: TRBJ2-7; v_call: TRBV10-3; cdr3_nt: TGTGCCACCGCGACTAGCGGGGGGAGCCCCTACGAGCAGTACTTC; cdr3_aa: CATATSGGSPYEQYF